This T cell receptor beta chain was recorded in a study of blood T cell repertoires in COVID-19. Study-level information: Samples representing acute and convalescent COVID-19 were sourced from the United States, Italy and Spain. The analysed material was cDNA or gDNA that came from T cells, B-cell-depleted T cells, or PBMCs.

Germline values: CDR1 SGHAT, CDR2 FQNNGV. The CDR3 consists of 13 residues. V shed 4 bases and J shed 8 bases, with 14 bases lying between them. Authors' analysis steps: Estimation of nucleated cell counts relied on the amplification of reference gene primers. Libraries were prepared by immunoSEQ multiplex PCR; TCRdb keeps only in-frame clonotypes and omits some of them. That table furnishes V, J and clone size, whereas the DNA furnished D and trimming. The sample has some 83,000 clones, around 84% seen once. The sequencing sample was made of peripheral blood. The TCR was taken from an elderly man with active or convalescent COVID-19. The V gene is TRBV11-2, the J gene TRBJ1-2; D uncertain. The CDR3 bases are TGTGCCAGCAGCTCCCCGGGAGGCATGGGCTACACCTTC. It yields the protein CASSSPGGMGYTF.